Detailed here is one T cell receptor beta chain. The data derive from a study of Graves' ophthalmopathy and Graves' hyperthyroidism. From RNA, the CDR3 regions of TCR beta chains were amplified and sequenced. First-round RT-PCR relied on HTBI primers, and a second-round multiplex PCR came next. TCRdb reanalysed the multiplex PCR reads using MiXCR and keeps one entry per CDR3 protein. The data hold approximately 1.2 million distinct CDR3 sequences, with about two fifths observed a single time. Trimming removed 3 bases at V and 3 bases at J, with 4 bases between. From germline, CDR1 is KGHDR and CDR2 SFDVKD. There are 13 residues in the CDR3.

The origin of this receptor is an adult man with Graves' hyperthyroidism. The sample was peripheral blood or thyroid tissue (not recorded which). The V gene is TRBV24-1, the J gene TRBJ2-2, with D hard to call. CDR3 residues: CATSDHYTGELFF. The DNA of the CDR3 is TGTGCCACCAGTGATCACTACACCGGGGAGCTGTTTTTT.